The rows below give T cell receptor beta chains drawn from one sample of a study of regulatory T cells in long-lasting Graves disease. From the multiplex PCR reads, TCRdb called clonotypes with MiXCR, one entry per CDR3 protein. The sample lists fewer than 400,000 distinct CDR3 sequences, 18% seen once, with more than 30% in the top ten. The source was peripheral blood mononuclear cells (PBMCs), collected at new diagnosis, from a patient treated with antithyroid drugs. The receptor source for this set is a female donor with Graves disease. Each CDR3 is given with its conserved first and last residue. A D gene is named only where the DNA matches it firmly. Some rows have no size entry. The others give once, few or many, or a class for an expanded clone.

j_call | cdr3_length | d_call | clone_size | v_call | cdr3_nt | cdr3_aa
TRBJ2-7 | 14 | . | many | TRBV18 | TGTGCCAGCTCACCCGGGGATTGGCTCTACGAGCAGTACTTC | CASSPGDWLYEQYF
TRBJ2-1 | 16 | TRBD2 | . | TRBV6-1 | TGTGCCAGCACCCCCCGGGGCGGGAGCTCCTACAATGAGCAGTTCTTC | CASTPRGGSSYNEQFF
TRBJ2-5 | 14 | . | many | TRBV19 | TGTGCCAGTAGTATGGGGAGATCGGGAGAGACCCAGTACTTC | CASSMGRSGETQYF
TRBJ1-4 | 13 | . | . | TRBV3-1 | TGTGCCAGCAGCCAAGTTCTCGGGGAAAAACTGTTTTTT | CASSQVLGEKLFF
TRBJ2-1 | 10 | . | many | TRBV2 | TGTGCCAGCAGCAACAATGAGCAGTTCTTC | CASSNNEQFF
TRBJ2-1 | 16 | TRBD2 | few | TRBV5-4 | TGTGCCAGCAGCTTGAGGAGCGGTCAGCGGGAGGGTGAGCAGTTCTTC | CASSLRSGQREGEQFF
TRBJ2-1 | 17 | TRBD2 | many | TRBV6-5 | TGTGCCAGCAGTTACGCCAACCTAGCGGGGGGGGACAATGAGCAGTTCTTC | CASSYANLAGGDNEQFF
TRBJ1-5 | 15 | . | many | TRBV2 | TGTGCCAGCAGTGAAGGAGGGGTTAGCAATCAGCCCCAGCATTTT | CASSEGGVSNQPQHF
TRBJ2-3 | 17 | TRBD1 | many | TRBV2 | TGTGCCAGCAGCCCTAGGGACAGATTAGGGAACACAGATACGCAGTATTTT | CASSPRDRLGNTDTQYF
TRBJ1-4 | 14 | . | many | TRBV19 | TGTGCCAGTAGATTTCTACGGTCTAATGAAAAACTGTTTTTT | CASRFLRSNEKLFF
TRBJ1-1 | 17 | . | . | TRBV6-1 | TGTGCCAGCAGTGAAGCGTGGGGTCGGGGAAGGAACACTGAAGCTTTCTTT | CASSEAWGRGRNTEAFF
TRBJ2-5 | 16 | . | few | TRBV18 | TGTGCCAGCTCATGGACAGTGGGGACTATTCAAGAGACCCAGTACTTC | CASSWTVGTIQETQYF
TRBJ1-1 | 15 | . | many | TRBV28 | TGTGCCAGCAGTCCCCCCCGCAGGGGACGCGCAGAAGCTTTCTTT | CASSPPRRGRAEAFF
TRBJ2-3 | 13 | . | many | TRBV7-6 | TGTGCCAGCGCAACTTTCGGCACAGATACGCAGTATTTT | CASATFGTDTQYF
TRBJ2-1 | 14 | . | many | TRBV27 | TGTGCCAGCAGTTTGCGGGGTTCATACAATGAGCAGTTCTTC | CASSLRGSYNEQFF
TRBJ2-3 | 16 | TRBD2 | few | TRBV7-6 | TGTGCCAGCAGCTCGGGACTAGCGGGAGCGGGAGATACGCAGTATTTT | CASSSGLAGAGDTQYF
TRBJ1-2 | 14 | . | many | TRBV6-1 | TGTGCCAGCAGTACCATAGGGAGTGCCTATGGCTACACCTTC | CASSTIGSAYGYTF
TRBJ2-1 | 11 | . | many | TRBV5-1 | TGCGCCAGCAGCATTACCCATGAGCAGTTCTTC | CASSITHEQFF
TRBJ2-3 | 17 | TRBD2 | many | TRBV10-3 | TGTGCCATCAGTGAGTCGACCCGGACTAGCGGCACAGATACGCAGTATTTT | CAISESTRTSGTDTQYF
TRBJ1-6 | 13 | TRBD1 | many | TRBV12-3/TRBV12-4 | TGTGCCAGCAGCCAGGACAGGGATTCACCCCTCCACTTT | CASSQDRDSPLHF
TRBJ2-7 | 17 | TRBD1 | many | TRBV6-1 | TGTGCCAGCAGTCCCTCGGGACAGCCTACGTCCTCCTACGAGCAGTACTTC | CASSPSGQPTSSYEQYF
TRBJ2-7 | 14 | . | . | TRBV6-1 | TGTGCCAGCAGAACTCCGGGACCCCCTCGGGAGCAGTACTTC | CASRTPGPPREQYF
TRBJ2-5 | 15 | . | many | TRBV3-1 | TGTGCCAGCAGCCTGTATCAAGGCAGGTCGGAGACCCAGTACTTC | CASSLYQGRSETQYF
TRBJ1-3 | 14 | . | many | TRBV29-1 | TGCAGCGTCCGAGACCCAACCCGGGGAAACACCATATATTTT | CSVRDPTRGNTIYF
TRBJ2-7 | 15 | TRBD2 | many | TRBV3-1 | TGTGCCAGCAGCCAGGGTGCGGGAGTTAACTACGAGCAGTACTTC | CASSQGAGVNYEQYF
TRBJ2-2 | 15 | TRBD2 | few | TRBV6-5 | TGTGCCAGCAGTTCCCAGGGAGGGTACACCGGGGAGCTGTTTTTT | CASSSQGGYTGELFF
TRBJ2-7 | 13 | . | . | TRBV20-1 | TGCAGTGCTAGGTACCCTGCCTACAATGAGCAGTACTTC | CSARYPAYNEQYF
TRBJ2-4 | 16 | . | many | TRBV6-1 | TGTGCCAGCAGGGGGCCGGGACATCTAGCCAAAAACATTCAGTACTTC | CASRGPGHLAKNIQYF
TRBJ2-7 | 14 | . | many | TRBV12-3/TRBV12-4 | TGTGCCAGCAGTTTAGCCGGAGGGGACGTCGGGCAGTACTTC | CASSLAGGDVGQYF
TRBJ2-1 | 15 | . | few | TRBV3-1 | TGTGCCAGCAGCCCCCTAGTAAACTCCTACAATGAGCAGTTCTTC | CASSPLVNSYNEQFF
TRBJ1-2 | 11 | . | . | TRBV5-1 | TGCGCCAGCAGCTGGGGGGAAGGCTACACCTTC | CASSWGEGYTF
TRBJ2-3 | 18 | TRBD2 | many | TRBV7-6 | TGTGCCAGCAGCTTAAACGTCGGGAGGACGGAATTTACAGATACGCAGTATTTT | CASSLNVGRTEFTDTQYF
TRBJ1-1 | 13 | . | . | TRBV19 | TGTGCCAGTAGTATAGTAGAGGCGGCCCAAGCTTTCTTT | CASSIVEAAQAFF
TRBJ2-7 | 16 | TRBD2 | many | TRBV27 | TGTGCCAGCAGTTTAGTGGCTAGCGGGATTCCATACGAGCAGTACTTC | CASSLVASGIPYEQYF
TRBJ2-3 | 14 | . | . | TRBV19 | TGTGCCAGTAGTATCGGCGCCCGCACAGATACGCAGTATTTT | CASSIGARTDTQYF
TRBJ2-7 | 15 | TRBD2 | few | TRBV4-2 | TGTGCCAGCAGCCAAGGGACTAGCGGGACCTACGAGCAGTACTTC | CASSQGTSGTYEQYF
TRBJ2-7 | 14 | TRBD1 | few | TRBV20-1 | TGCAGTGCTACCCGACAGGGCCGGCGTGGGTGGCAGTACTTC | CSATRQGRRGWQYF
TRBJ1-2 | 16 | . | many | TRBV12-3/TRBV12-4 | TGTGCCAGCAGCGTCGGGGCCTCCTTACGGTTCTATGGCTACACCTTC | CASSVGASLRFYGYTF
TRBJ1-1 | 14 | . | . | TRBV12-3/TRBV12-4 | TGTGCCAGCAGTTTACAGGGTACGAACACTGAAGCTTCCTTT | CASSLQGTNTEASF
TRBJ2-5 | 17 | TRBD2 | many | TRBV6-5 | TGTGCCAGCAGTTACGCGGCTAGCGGGAGGGTCAGGGAGACCCAGTACTTC | CASSYAASGRVRETQYF
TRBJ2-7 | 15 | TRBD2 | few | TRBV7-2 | TGTGCCAGCAGCTTACGGACTAGCGGGACCTACGAGCAGTACTTC | CASSLRTSGTYEQYF